One and the same sample provided the 30 T cell receptor beta chains below, sequenced in a study of vaccination and CD4 T cells after COVID-19. These receptors are not linked to any known antigen. Treatment given: roughly 10-day PBMC culture with coronavirus spike peptide pools or control peptides (ViraFEST assay). Collection of the unexposed donor's CD4+ T cells took place before the COVID-19 pandemic (2011-2018). Cultured CD4+ T cell DNA underwent sequencing with the Oncomine TCR Beta short-read assay. TCRdb reanalysed the PCR reads using MiXCR and keeps one entry per CDR3 protein. Among thousands of distinct CDR3 sequences listed, about 30% were seen once. Source material: CD4+ T cells from blood, cultured in vitro. The source of these receptors is a human donor in good health.

The chain has TRBV10-3 and TRBJ1-6; no definite D call. The germline V gene has CDR1 ENHRY and CDR2 SYGVKD. Deletions cut 6 bases from V and 10 bases from J, with 19 bases between. This CDR3 has 15 amino acids. CDR3 bases: TGTGCCATCAGGGCTTCGGAGGGAGTAAGGTCACCCCTCCACTTT. Its translation: CAIRASEGVRSPLHF.

This clonotype was observed a few times. The V and J genes are TRBV9 and TRBJ2-5, with TRBD2 matching over 7 bases. Looked up from germline, CDR1 is SGDLS and CDR2 is YYNGEE. The CDR3 has 16 amino acids. The junction had 7 bases not matched to a gene; V was cut back by 0 bases and J by 2 bases. Here the CDR3 DNA reads TGTGCCAGCAGCGTAGCTGGAGACGGGGGGCAAGAGACCCAGTACTTC. This translates into CASSVAGDGGQETQYF.

This chain connects TRBV19 to TRBJ2-2; 7 bases are a match to TRBD2. Germline V lookup: CDR1 LNHDA, CDR2 SQIVND (reference sequence). The ends lost 4 bases at V and 4 bases at J; junction bases unmatched: 9. The CDR3 has 16 residues. CDR3 coding DNA: TGTGCCAGTAGTAAAACGATGGGGGAGGGCACCGGGGAGCTGTTTTTT. Amino acids: CASSKTMGEGTGELFF.

This clonotype was seen only a few times. This chain connects TRBV11-2 to TRBJ1-1; D is unclear. CDR1 and CDR2 from the germline V gene are SGHAT and FQNNGV. This CDR3 is built from 12 residues. With 1 base removed from V and 5 bases from J, the gap between germline ends came to 5 bases. The CDR3 loop reads CASSLGFTEAFF. CDR3 nucleotides: TGTGCCAGCAGCTTAGGGTTTACTGAAGCTTTCTTT. The entire variable domain, with the rest obtained from reference TRBV11-2 and TRBJ1-1, is as follows: EAGVAQSPRYKIIEKRQSVAFWCNPISGHATLYWYQQILGQGPKLLIQFQNNGVVDDSQLPKDRFSAERLKGVDSTLKIQPAKLEDSAVYLCASSLGFTEAFFGQGTRLTVV.

This clonotype has just a few counts. The chain carries TRBV2 and TRBJ2-7; D perhaps matches TRBD2 (7 bases). CDR3 length equals 14 residues. Trimming pared 3 bases from V and 2 bases from J, leaving 11 bases between. Germline CDR1 reads SNHLY; CDR2 reads FYNNEI. CDR3 DNA sequence: TGTGCCAGCAGTGAGGGCGGGGGCACCTACGAGCAGTACTTC. It specifies CASSEGGGTYEQYF.

The chain combines TRBV19 with TRBJ1-2; TRBD1 aligns across 12 bases. V lost 5 bases, J lost 2 bases, and 12 bases stayed unmatched. The CDR3 is 18 residues long. Germline V gene lookup returns CDR1 LNHDA and CDR2 SQIVND (reference sequence). CDR3 in amino acids: CASSPIWGQGALNYGYTF. DNA of the CDR3: TGTGCCAGTAGTCCCATCTGGGGACAGGGGGCGTTAAACTATGGCTACACCTTC.

The chain links TRBV6-2 or TRBV6-3 to TRBJ1-1, with D uncertain. The CDR3 is 14 amino acids. CDR1 and CDR2 (germline): MNHEY, SVGEGT. V was shortened by 1 base and J by 6 bases, with 12 bases between the two germline ends. In DNA form, the CDR3 reads TGTGCCAGCAGTTACTTGCTCGGGCTTGCTGAAGCTTTCTTT. Its translation is CASSYLLGLAEAFF.

This clonotype was observed a single time. This rearrangement joins TRBV6-1 to TRBJ2-1, with TRBD2 matching 10 bases. CDR1 and CDR2 from the germline V gene are MNHNS and SASEGT. V dropped 6 bases and J dropped 6; count of bases not matched to a gene: 8. The length of the CDR3 is 15 residues. CDR3 nucleotides: TGTGCCAGCAGCTCCACTAGCGGGGCTTTCAATGAGCAGTTCTTC. Its translation: CASSSTSGAFNEQFF.

This clonotype was observed a handful of times. The J gene is TRBJ1-1, the V gene TRBV20-1; D is ambiguous. This CDR3 has 16 residues. The V end lost 3 bases, the J end lost 3 bases, and 20 bases lay between the germline ends. Germline loops: CDR1 DFQATT, CDR2 SNEGSKA (reference sequence). CDR3 residues: CSARWLAYRAHTEAFF. The CDR3 DNA is TGCAGTGCTAGGTGGTTGGCATACCGGGCCCACACTGAAGCTTTCTTT.

CDR3 loop: CSGEAGATQETQYF. Here the CDR3 DNA reads TGCAGTGGGGAGGCGGGGGCCACCCAAGAGACCCAGTACTTC. The chain combines TRBV20-1 with TRBJ2-5; possibly TRBD2 for D (7 bases). V was pared by 7 bases and J by 1 base, with 16 bases between. CDR1 DFQATT and CDR2 SNEGSKA come from the germline V gene (reference sequence). This CDR3 contains 14 residues.

The J gene is TRBJ1-5, the V gene TRBV27; D is undetermined. This CDR3 is 12 amino acids long. V gave up 4 bases and J gave up 7 bases, with 8 bases separating them. Per germline, CDR1 MNHEY and CDR2 SMNVEV (reference sequence). CDR3 sequence reads: CASSSLGQPQHF. As DNA, the CDR3 is TGTGCCAGCAGTTCATTGGGCCAGCCCCAGCATTTT.

The rearrangement joins TRBV7-3 to TRBJ2-1; no firm D call. Germline V lookup: CDR1 SGHTA, CDR2 FQGTGA. Trimming removed 1 base from V and 5 bases from J, with 6 bases in between. The CDR3 runs to 13 residues. The CDR3 sequence is CASSLSGDNEQFF. CDR3 nucleotide sequence: TGTGCCAGCAGCTTAAGCGGAGACAATGAGCAGTTCTTC.

The chain has TRBV7-9 and TRBJ2-1; 13 bases fit TRBD2. With 0 bases clipped from V and 1 base from J, the junction kept 6 bases outside the gene matches. Per the germline V gene, CDR1 is SEHNR and CDR2 is FQNEAQ (reference sequence). The CDR3 is made up of 19 amino acids. CDR3 sequence reads: CASSLAPGLAGLSYNEQFF. The CDR3 DNA follows: TGTGCCAGCAGCTTAGCACCGGGACTAGCGGGGTTATCCTACAATGAGCAGTTCTTC.

The chain links TRBV20-1 to TRBJ2-7, with D hard to call. CDR1 and CDR2 from the germline V gene are DFQATT and SNEGSKA (reference sequence). The CDR3 has 12 amino acids. V was pared by 3 bases and J by 5 bases, with 11 bases between. CDR3 in amino acids: CSASGEADEQYF. For the CDR3, the DNA is TGCAGTGCTAGTGGTGAGGCGGACGAGCAGTACTTC.

CDR3 in amino acids: CASSTEGQGETQYF. The CDR3 bases are TGTGCCAGCAGCACCGAGGGGCAGGGGGAGACCCAGTACTTC. The J gene is TRBJ2-5, the V gene TRBV9; the D gene is possibly TRBD1 (6 bases). From germline, CDR1 is SGDLS and CDR2 YYNGEE. The V end lost 4 bases, the J end lost 5 bases, and 15 bases lay between the germline ends. CDR3 length equals 14 residues.

This clonotype was counted only a few times. CDR3 nucleotides: TGTGCCAGCAGTGACTCATCTGGGGCAACGGATACGCAGTATTTT. This sequence encodes CASSDSSGATDTQYF. The chain combines TRBV6-4 with TRBJ2-3; tentative D call: TRBD1 (5 bases). CDR1 and CDR2 from the germline V gene are MRHNA and SNTAGT. The CDR3 sequence is 15 residues long. V was cut by 0 bases and J by 6 bases, with 13 bases left in between.

The J gene is TRBJ2-5, the V gene TRBV7-7; D remains unclear. The germline V gene encodes CDR1 SSHAT and CDR2 FNYEAQ (reference sequence). The CDR3 totals 14 residues. Trimming took off 1 base at V and 1 base at J, with 7 bases between the two ends. CDR3 protein: CASSLGVVQETQYF. For the CDR3, the DNA is TGTGCCAGCAGCTTAGGAGTAGTCCAAGAGACCCAGTACTTC.

CDR3 nucleotides: TGTGCCAGCAGTTACTTAGCGGGGGGTTTTAGCACAGATACGCAGTATTTT. The encoded protein is CASSYLAGGFSTDTQYF. J is TRBJ2-3 and V is TRBV6-5; 10 bases map to TRBD2. The CDR3 sequence is 17 residues long. Germline-derived CDR1 and CDR2 are MNHEY and SVGAGI. V shed 1 base, J shed 0 bases, and the junction held 4 bases outside the gene matches.

The V and J genes are TRBV20-1 and TRBJ1-1; D not certain. This CDR3 has 12 amino acids. With 3 bases removed from V and 2 bases from J, the gap between germline ends came to 7 bases. Germline assignment: CDR1 DFQATT and CDR2 SNEGSKA (reference sequence). DNA for the CDR3: TGCAGTGCTAGGGATCCCAACACTGAAGCTTTCTTT. This encodes CSARDPNTEAFF.

This clonotype appeared a few times. V and J are TRBV27 and TRBJ2-2, with TRBD1 matching 8 bases. Per germline, CDR1 MNHEY and CDR2 SMNVEV (reference sequence). Trimming removed 2 bases from V and 7 bases from J; junction bases left unmatched: 6. The CDR3 covers 15 residues. The CDR3 protein is CASSLTDRAGGELFF. The DNA for the CDR3 is TGTGCCAGCAGTTTAACGGACAGGGCAGGCGGGGAGCTGTTTTTT.

The CDR3 here is CASSQEQGENQPQHF. The CDR3 nucleotides read TGCGCCAGCAGCCAAGAACAGGGGGAAAATCAGCCCCAGCATTTT. The rearrangement links TRBV4-1 to TRBJ1-5; 8 bases fit TRBD1. Trimming at V came to 0 bases and at J to 4 bases, leaving 2 bases not matched to a gene. Germline-derived CDR1 and CDR2 are MGHRA and YSYEKL. There are 15 residues in the CDR3.

As to this clonotype: This could be a read error, since a much larger clone is one nucleotide away. The CDR3 end shows no conserved phenylalanine or tryptophan, and so a read error is likely. The chain couples TRBV15 to TRBJ1-5; D might be TRBD1 (6 bases). The germline V and J ends were trimmed by 1 base and 7 bases, with 11 bases remaining between them. The CDR3 runs to 14 residues. CDR1 and CDR2 from the germline V gene are LNHNV and YYDKDF (reference sequence). CDR3 sequence reads: CATSRGQAEQPQHS. In nucleotides, the CDR3 is TGTGCCACCAGCAGAGGACAGGCGGAACAGCCCCAGCATTCT.

V is TRBV6-5 and J is TRBJ1-1; weak D call: TRBD1 (6 bases). The CDR3 covers 18 residues. The V end lost 0 bases, the J end lost 3 bases, and 20 bases lay between the germline ends. Germline V gene sequence: CDR1 MNHEY, CDR2 SVGAGI. In DNA form, the CDR3 reads TGTGCCAGCAGTTACTCGGGTACAGGGCCGGGTAAAGACACTGAAGCTTTCTTT. Residues: CASSYSGTGPGKDTEAFF.

The rearrangement links TRBV3-1 to TRBJ1-6; D is uncertain. The V gene lost 1 base and the J gene lost 8 bases, with 12 bases spanning the gap. Germline-derived CDR1 and CDR2 are LGHDT and YNNKEL (reference sequence). The CDR3 totals 15 residues. CDR3 region: CASSQGAALDSPLHF. The CDR3 nucleotides read TGTGCCAGCAGCCAAGGAGCAGCCTTGGATTCACCCCTCCACTTT.

The gene calls are TRBV5-8 and TRBJ2-3, with 7 bases fitting TRBD1. Germline V lookup: CDR1 SGHTS, CDR2 YDEGEE. Germline trimming cut 4 bases from V and 2 bases from J; bases unmatched to any gene: 13. The CDR3 consists of 17 residues. The CDR3 sequence: CASSDQTGTAFTDTQYF. Here the CDR3 DNA reads TGTGCCAGCAGCGATCAAACCGGGACAGCTTTCACAGATACGCAGTATTTT. Using reference TRBV5-8 and TRBJ2-3 for the parts outside the CDR3, the full variable domain is EAGVTQSPTHLIKTRGQQATLRCSPISGHTSVYWYQQALGLGLQFLLWYDEGEERNRGNFPPRFSGRQFPNYSSELNVNALELEDSALYLCASSDQTGTAFTDTQYFGPGTRLTVL.

A few counts support this clonotype. V usage is TRBV7-2 and J usage is TRBJ2-7; D uncertain. The germline V gene encodes CDR1 SGHTA and CDR2 FQGNSA. This CDR3 region has 14 residues. Trimming shortened V by 3 bases and J by 3 bases, and 12 bases separated the two germline ends. CDR3 in DNA: TGTGCCAGCAGCTTTCTGGGCGGTAACTACGAGCAGTACTTC. Translating it yields CASSFLGGNYEQYF.

This clonotype showed up just a few times. CDR3 amino acids: CATSDSGVNEQFF. The CDR3 DNA sequence: TGTGCCACCAGTGACTCCGGGGTCAATGAGCAGTTCTTC. V and J are TRBV24-1 and TRBJ2-1; D may be TRBD2 (5 bases). The germline V and J ends were trimmed by 4 bases and 6 bases, with 9 bases remaining between them. Germline CDR1 KGHDR, CDR2 SFDVKD. CDR3 size: 13 residues.

By share, this clonotype counts as medium-sized. V and J are TRBV7-2 and TRBJ1-6; possibly TRBD1 for D (6 bases). V was trimmed by 0 bases and J by 10 bases, leaving 13 bases between them. Germline-derived CDR1 and CDR2 are SGHTA and FQGNSA. The length of the CDR3 is 15 residues. For the CDR3, the DNA is TGTGCCAGCAGCTTAGCCAGGGGAAGGAACTCACCCCTCCACTTT. Translated, it gives CASSLARGRNSPLHF.

This clonotype was detected only a few times. V and J are TRBV6-5 and TRBJ1-2, with D maybe TRBD1 (6 bases). Germline-derived CDR1 and CDR2 are MNHEY and SVGAGI. The CDR3 spans 15 residues. V dropped 1 base and J dropped 2 bases, with 11 bases sitting between them. In DNA form, the CDR3 reads TGTGCCAGCAGTTACTGGGGACAAGGGAACTATGGCTACACCTTC. Its protein is CASSYWGQGNYGYTF.

V usage is TRBV6-1 and J usage is TRBJ1-1; D is uncertain. Trimming shortened V by 6 bases and J by 1 base, and 15 bases separated the two germline ends. Germline values: CDR1 MNHNS, CDR2 SASEGT. The CDR3 has 15 residues. CDR3 sequence (DNA): TGTGCCAGCAGCCCCCAAAGGCTCCAGAACACTGAAGCTTTCTTT. Protein: CASSPQRLQNTEAFF.